The 12 T cell receptor beta chains below were found in one sample sequenced in a study of beta chain features in type 1 diabetes. Every bit of the isolated RNA underwent reverse transcription, so sequencing read expressed TCRB transcripts. Assay used: immunoSEQ multiplex PCR; TCRdb lists only in-frame clones, some missing. Among around 240,000 clones listed, more than 65% were seen once. Sequenced sample: naive CD4+ T cells from blood. Receptors originate from a man aged 25 to 45 in good health.

This chain uses TRBV7-2 with TRBJ1-1, with D possibly matching TRBD1 (6 bases). The V end lost 4 bases, the J end lost 1 base, and 13 bases lay between the germline ends. Germline assignment: CDR1 SGHTA and CDR2 FQGNSA. There are 15 residues in the CDR3. The CDR3 sequence: CASSYLGARNTEAFF. The CDR3, as DNA: TGTGCCAGCAGCTACTTGGGGGCGAGGAACACTGAAGCTTTCTTT.

The chain couples TRBV5-1 to TRBJ2-6; 8 bases fit TRBD2. There are 16 residues in the CDR3. CDR1 is SGHRS and CDR2 is YFSETQ in the germline V gene. Trimming took 7 bases from V and 0 from J; bases not matched to a gene: 6. The CDR3 region has the DNA TGCGCCAGCTCCGGGACTAGGAGCTCTGGGGCCAACGTCCTGACTTTC. The encoded protein is CASSGTRSSGANVLTF.

J is TRBJ2-7 and V is TRBV5-6; a weak D match, TRBD2 (6 bases). The germline CDR1 and CDR2 sequences are SGHDT and YYEEEE. The CDR3 sequence is 14 residues long. Between the trimmed V and J ends, which lost 7 bases and 0 bases, there was a span of 14 bases. The CDR3 is CASGGTASSYEQYF. The CDR3 DNA reads as TGTGCCAGCGGCGGGACTGCGAGCTCCTACGAGCAGTACTTC.

This clone was seen only a few times. This chain joins TRBV4-3 and TRBJ2-5; 8 bases are a match to TRBD2. Trimming cost V 1 base and J 2 bases; bases outside gene matches: 3. Germline-derived CDR1 and CDR2 are LGHNA and YSLEER. This CDR3 is 15 amino acids long. The CDR3 loop is CASSQGVAGQETQYF. The DNA for the CDR3 is TGCGCCAGCAGCCAAGGGGTAGCGGGGCAAGAGACCCAGTACTTC.

The chain joins TRBV2 to TRBJ2-1; 8 bases agree with TRBD2. In germline, CDR1 is SNHLY, CDR2 FYNNEI. This CDR3 contains 15 residues. The trim removed 2 bases at V and 3 bases at J, leaving 3 bases unmatched. CDR3 protein: CASSERSGSYNEQFF. CDR3 DNA: TGTGCCAGCAGTGAAAGAAGCGGGAGCTACAATGAGCAGTTCTTC.

This clone was detected a few times. CDR3 sequence: CSVMRGPQETQYF. As DNA, the CDR3 is TGCAGCGTTATGCGGGGCCCCCAAGAGACCCAGTACTTC. The rearrangement uses TRBV29-1 and TRBJ2-5; tentatively, D is TRBD2 (6 bases). In germline, CDR1 is SQVTM, CDR2 ANQGSEA. Trimming pared 5 bases from V and 1 base from J, leaving 11 bases between. The CDR3 is made up of 13 amino acids. Using reference TRBV29-1 and TRBJ2-5 for the parts outside the CDR3, the full variable domain is SAVISQKPSRDICQRGTSLTIQCQVDSQVTMMFWYRQQPGQSLTLIATANQGSEATYESGFVIDKFPISRPNLTFSTLTVSNMSPEDSSIYLCSVMRGPQETQYFGPGTRLLVL.

V usage is TRBV9 and J usage is TRBJ1-2; 7 bases match TRBD1. The length of the CDR3 is 14 residues. The germline gives CDR1 SGDLS, CDR2 YYNGEE. V lost 7 bases, J lost 3 bases, and 9 bases stayed unmatched. The CDR3 protein is CASGGGTGDYGYTF. CDR3 bases: TGTGCCAGCGGAGGAGGTACAGGGGACTATGGCTACACCTTC.

The chain carries TRBV5-6 and TRBJ1-1; TRBD1 might be the D (5 bases). The CDR3 runs 12 residues. V dropped 1 base and J dropped 6 bases, with 7 bases sitting between them. Germline V CDR1 and CDR2: SGHDT, YYEEEE. For the CDR3, the DNA is TGTGCCAGCAGCTTGCTAGGGGCTGAAGCTTTCTTT. It translates to CASSLLGAEAFF.

The chain combines TRBV15 with TRBJ2-5, with TRBD2 identical over 8 bases. Per the germline V gene, CDR1 is LNHNV and CDR2 is YYDKDF (reference sequence). V lost 0 bases to trimming and J lost 5 bases; unmatched junction nucleotides: 14. This CDR3 comprises 18 residues. The DNA of the CDR3 is TGTGCCACCAGCAGAGATCACCCAAATAGCGGGATAGGGGAGACCCAGTACTTC. It specifies CATSRDHPNSGIGETQYF.

The rearrangement joins TRBV4-1 to TRBJ2-5, with D unclear. The CDR3 has 13 amino acids. V was pared by 1 base and J by 5 bases, with 8 bases between. The germline V gene encodes CDR1 MGHRA and CDR2 YSYEKL. The DNA of the CDR3 is TGCGCCAGCAGCCAAGCCCGTATGGAGACCCAGTACTTC. Its protein product is CASSQARMETQYF.

The V call is TRBV29-1, the J call TRBJ2-1; D not certain. Germline loops: CDR1 SQVTM, CDR2 ANQGSEA. Trimming removed 2 bases at V and 13 bases at J, with 9 bases between. This CDR3 is 10 amino acids long. Here the CDR3 DNA reads TGCAGCGTTGAAAGCCGGTCACAGTTCTTC. Encoded protein: CSVESRSQFF.

The rearrangement joins TRBV27 to TRBJ2-7; 10 nucleotides align to TRBD2. V dropped 6 bases and J dropped 0; count of bases not matched to a gene: 20. There are 20 residues in the CDR3. Germline CDR1 MNHEY, CDR2 SMNVEV (reference sequence). CDR3 sequence: CASRPRTSGSLLWSSYEQYF. CDR3 DNA: TGTGCCAGCAGACCGAGGACTAGCGGATCTCTATTGTGGAGCTCCTACGAGCAGTACTTC.